Below, one T cell receptor beta chain is given with its context. The antigen remains unidentified. The immunoSEQ assay was v3.0, run at survey level. The study targeted roughly 35,000-50,000 T-cell genomes per sample in sequencing. Data came from immunoSEQ multiplex PCR; TCRdb stores just in-frame clones and leaves some out. The data show 35,000 to 45,000 clones, 86% seen once. This entry comes from a study of long-term antiretroviral therapy in people with HIV. Study results and caveats: Documentation of ART adherence, viral resistance or therapy changes was absent. The repertoire was dominated at all time points by clones expanded before ART.

This specimen consisted of unsorted PBMCs, obtained just before starting antiretroviral therapy. The source of this sequence is a woman between 18 and 29 years old with HIV.

The CDR3: CASSLTPPGRSSGANVLTF. CDR3 coding DNA: TGCGCCAGCAGCTTGACGCCGCCTGGTAGGTCCTCTGGGGCCAACGTCCTGACTTTC. The rearrangement links TRBV5-1 to TRBJ2-6, with no clear D. The CDR3 sequence is 19 residues long. The germline gives CDR1 SGHRS, CDR2 YFSETQ. The V and J ends lost 1 base and 0 bases respectively, with 17 bases between them.